This T cell receptor (beta chain) comes out of a study of blood T cell repertoires in COVID-19 (dated by TCRdb to between 2020 and 2021). Background for the entire study: Collaborator samples came from the United States, Italy and Spain and covered acute and convalescent phases of COVID-19. The material from the prospective study consisted of cDNA or gDNA derived from T cells, B-cell-depleted T cells, or PBMCs. The dataset comprised deeply sampled blood TCRbeta repertoires from subjects exposed to, actively infected with, or recovered from COVID-19. The repertoires were released in a freely available public database intended as a resource for research on the immune response to SARS-CoV-2. The samples were drawn from the first 160 participants of the ongoing ImmuneRACE study and from 1,200 or so subjects provided by 6 global collaborators. The sample metadata nearly always contained a de-identified subject ID, COVID-19 status, age in years and sex. Where available, HLA class I and class II types were taken from metadata supplied by the sample provider and were not determined by assay-based typing.

Collaborating institutions collected whole blood in K2EDTA tubes following their own protocols. For TCRbeta analysis, collaborators shipped samples as frozen whole blood, isolated PBMCs, or DNA extracted from either of those sample types. TCRbeta CDR3 regions were amplified from genomic DNA by means of the immunoSEQ Assay, a bias-controlled multiplex PCR. From the authors' description of their analysis: The number of nucleated cells in each sample was estimated from the amplification of reference gene primers within the assay. To quantify the absolute abundance of each unique TCRbeta CDR3 rearrangement, sequence reads were collapsed and filtered. Productive Simpson clonality was computed per sample as the square root of Simpson's diversity index over productive rearrangements. TCRdb provides this immuneACCESS table in a form limited to in-frame rearrangements. Some clones are lacking; in checked studies, under half of them reflect an unresolved V gene, and why the rest are absent is not known. V, J and clone size derive from that table, while D and trimming were established from the DNA sequence. For this sample the table gives tens of thousands of clones, of which roughly nine tenths were detected only once. Jointly, the top ten make up around 0.43% of the sample.

General conclusions and limits of the study: The quantity of clinical and demographic metadata differed by source and by participant and was supplied without curation.

As regards this clone: This clone's antigen is unknown. Base-call qualities are not available, and no considerably larger clone is one nucleotide away.

The sample taken for sequencing was peripheral blood. The receptor was isolated from a human donor in a cohort sampled during active COVID-19.

Here is the DNA: TGTGCCAGCAGGACGGGACAGGGTGCGTGGGGCTACACCTTC. Its protein product is CASRTGQGAWGYTF. The sequence links TRBV6-5 to TRBJ1-2; a stretch of 9 junction bases matches TRBD1. Inclusive of the bounding cysteine and phenylalanine, the CDR3 is 14 residues long. The read is trimmed to its CDR3 DNA, 42 bases read in frame from base 1. Trimming takes 6 bases off V and 8 bases off J; junction bases not matched to a gene: 10. According to the germline V gene, CDR1 reads MNHEY and CDR2 reads SVGAGI.